The 8 T cell receptor beta chains below all came from one sample that was sequenced in a study of T cells in Graves' hyperthyroidism and ophthalmopathy. The source material, RNA transcripts, was used to amplify TCR beta CDR3 regions. Primed by the HTBI set, a first-round RT-PCR was run on the TCR CDR3. TCRdb re-derived calls from the multiplex PCR reads in MiXCR, one entry per CDR3 protein. In the table there are about 200,000 distinct CDR3 sequences, around 16% of which are singletons. The sample comprised blood. The receptors derive from a woman aged 45-65 years with Graves' hyperthyroidism.

Of note for this clonotype: Being one base from a much bigger clone, this may be a read error. V usage is TRBV6-9 and J usage is TRBJ2-5; D is undetermined. This CDR3 comprises 15 residues. Germline values: CDR1 MNHGY, CDR2 SVAAGI. V was shortened by 4 bases and J by 4 bases, with 16 bases between the two germline ends. The CDR3 is CASSCSPGHRETQYF. The DNA of the CDR3 is TGTGCCAGCAGTTGCTCTCCGGGCCACCGAGAGACCCAGTACTTC.

V usage is TRBV5-1 and J usage is TRBJ2-2; 10 positions match TRBD2. Germline CDR1 SGHRS, CDR2 YFSETQ. The junction had 4 bases not matched to a gene; V was cut back by 2 bases and J by 0 bases. The CDR3 is made up of 17 amino acids. CDR3 protein: CASSFLAGAPNTGELFF. CDR3 bases: TGCGCCAGCAGCTTTCTAGCGGGGGCACCGAACACCGGGGAGCTGTTTTTT.

This clonotype has a single count. With a much larger clone just one base away, this may be a read error. This chain links TRBV2 with TRBJ1-4; D uncertain. The germline gives CDR1 SNHLY, CDR2 FYNNEI. The V end was cut by 7 bases, the J end by 10 bases, with 16 bases between. This CDR3 comprises 13 residues. CDR3 nucleotides: TGTGCCAGCACCCGGGTCCGCTATGGAAAACTGTTTTTT. Protein sequence: CASTRVRYGKLFF.

This clonotype was counted between two and nine times. The chain combines TRBV12-3 or TRBV12-4 with TRBJ1-1; 7 bases align to TRBD1. Trimming took 3 bases from V and 0 from J; bases not matched to a gene: 4. CDR3 size: 15 residues. The CDR3 reads CASSFRQGLNTEAFF. Here the CDR3 DNA reads TGTGCCAGCAGTTTCAGACAGGGCTTGAACACTGAAGCTTTCTTT.

This clonotype has ten or more counts. The V gene is TRBV12-3 or TRBV12-4, the J gene TRBJ1-2; unclear D gene. The V and J ends lost 7 bases and 5 bases respectively, with 14 bases between them. This CDR3 comprises 13 residues. Here the CDR3 DNA reads TGTGCCAGCACCTTGCAGGAGCGGTATGGCTACACCTTC. Its translation is CASTLQERYGYTF.

The genes are TRBV5-6 and TRBJ2-1; 11 bases match TRBD2. This CDR3 region has 16 residues. V shed 3 bases, J shed 8 bases, and the junction held 10 bases outside the gene matches. Germline CDR1 and CDR2: SGHDT and YYEEEE. The CDR3 protein is CASSSYSGRARDEQFF. The CDR3 nucleotides read TGTGCCAGCAGCTCATATAGCGGGAGGGCCAGGGATGAGCAGTTCTTC.

Many counts were recorded for this clonotype. The chain recombines TRBV6-1 with TRBJ2-7; D unresolved. Germline V lookup: CDR1 MNHNS, CDR2 SASEGT. V lost 5 bases and J lost 0, with 5 bases in between. The CDR3 spans 12 residues. The CDR3 is CASSLTSYEQYF. CDR3 DNA sequence: TGTGCCAGCAGTTTGACCTCCTACGAGCAGTACTTC.

The CDR3 spells CAISEGQGGLETQYF. CDR3 bases: TGTGCCATCAGTGAAGGACAGGGGGGACTAGAGACCCAGTACTTC. The chain joins TRBV10-3 to TRBJ2-5; the match to TRBD1 covers 10 bases. Trimming took 3 bases from V and 4 from J; bases not matched to a gene: 5. CDR1 and CDR2 (germline): ENHRY, SYGVKD. The CDR3 has 15 residues.